The T cell receptor (beta chain) described here comes from a study of T cell responses to AZD1222 COVID-19 vaccine. Whole-study findings and limits: Reportedly, close to half of spike-specific TCRs are directed against unmutated variant regions. At baseline, just 6 or 7 AZD1222 recipients tested seropositive. Donors, mostly white British, included more females; clonal diversity was possibly underestimated.

Deletions cut 7 bases from V and 5 bases from J, with 11 bases between. This CDR3 is 12 amino acids long. Germline V gives CDR1 SNHLY, CDR2 FYNNEI. As for this clone: Its antigen is unknown.

Using immunoSEQ multiplex PCR, the repertoire was profiled, and TCRdb retains in-frame clones only, with some absent. The sample gives about 150,000 clones, about 93% of which show up once; 5% is in the top ten. This TCR derives from an adult in good health. The V and J genes are TRBV2 and TRBJ2-5; D is uncertain. The specimen was peripheral blood, collected on day 0 of AZD1222 vaccination. CDR3 protein: CASTGIYETQYF. The CDR3 bases are TGTGCCAGCACTGGGATTTACGAGACCCAGTACTTC.